Below, 18 T cell receptor beta chains from the same sample are listed, as sequenced in a study of Graves' ophthalmopathy and Graves' hyperthyroidism. RNA transcripts served as template for amplifying TCR beta CDR3 sequences. A first-round RT-PCR used HTBI primers, followed by a second-round multiplex PCR. Each CDR3 protein is one row after TCRdb ran MiXCR on the multiplex PCR reads. The sample includes more than 1,000,000 distinct CDR3 sequences, roughly two fifths of them seen just once. The sequenced material came from peripheral blood or thyroid tissue (not recorded which). The receptors here all came from an adult man with Graves' hyperthyroidism.

There are many counts of this clonotype. The J gene is TRBJ2-5, the V gene TRBV6-6; the match to TRBD2 covers 10 bases. The CDR3 covers 14 residues. Losses at the gene ends were 5 bases for V and 7 bases for J; bases not matched to a gene: 7. Germline V CDR1 and CDR2: MNHNY, SVGAGI (reference sequence). The CDR3 sequence is CASSPGLAARTQYF. The DNA for the CDR3 is TGTGCCAGCAGTCCCGGACTAGCGGCACGGACCCAGTACTTC.

The V gene is TRBV10-3, the J gene TRBJ2-5, with D perhaps assigned TRBD1 or TRBD2 (5 bases each). Trimming shortened V by 0 bases and J by 7 bases, and 12 bases separated the two germline ends. Germline CDR1 reads ENHRY; CDR2 reads SYGVKD. The CDR3 sequence is 14 residues long. The CDR3 protein is CAISESSGTRTQYF. CDR3 nucleotides: TGTGCCATCAGTGAGTCCTCCGGGACCCGGACCCAGTACTTC.

In the case of this clonotype: A much more abundant neighbour one base away suggests this may be a read error. The chain carries TRBV20-1 and TRBJ2-5; TRBD1 aligns across 10 bases. V shed 8 bases and J 9 bases; nucleotides not matched to a gene: 9. The CDR3 is 12 residues long. Germline assignment: CDR1 DFQATT and CDR2 SNEGSKA (reference sequence). This CDR3 reads CSKTGGGEAQYF. The CDR3 DNA reads TGCAGTAAGACAGGGGGCGGTGAGGCCCAGTACTTC.

With respect to this clonotype: One base away lies a much larger clone, so this may be a sequencing read error. This chain connects TRBV7-2 to TRBJ1-1; 8 bases align to TRBD1. Germline assignment: CDR1 SGHTA and CDR2 FQGNSA. The CDR3 contains 15 residues. In nucleotides, the CDR3 is TGTGCCAGCAGCTCGTGTGGACAGGGAGGCTCTGAAGCTTCCTTT. Translated, it gives CASSSCGQGGSEASF.

The chain employs TRBV12-3 or TRBV12-4 and TRBJ1-6; D is unresolved. CDR3 length equals 16 residues. The V and J ends lost 6 bases and 8 bases respectively, with 20 bases between them. Here the CDR3 DNA reads TGTGCCAGCAGCCAAGCAGCAGAATTTTTAGATTCACCCCTCCACTTT. Its translation: CASSQAAEFLDSPLHF.

This chain joins TRBV7-8 and TRBJ2-3; 7 bases fit TRBD1. Trimming removed 4 bases from V and 9 bases from J; junction bases left unmatched: 10. Germline values: CDR1 SGHVS, CDR2 FQNEAQ. This CDR3 has 14 residues. CDR3 coding DNA: TGTGCCAGCAGCTCCCGACAGGGAATAGCCACGCAGTATTTT. Translating it yields CASSSRQGIATQYF.

The rearrangement joins TRBV5-6 to TRBJ2-2; weak D call: TRBD1 (6 bases). The germline gives CDR1 SGHDT, CDR2 YYEEEE. V lost 5 bases and J lost 6, with 14 bases in between. The CDR3 extends over 14 amino acids. The DNA of the CDR3 is TGTGCCAGCAGATACAGGGAAGGAGCCGGGGAGCTGTTTTTT. It specifies CASRYREGAGELFF.

This clonotype was detected a few times. The CDR3 loop reads CSARGVGLAGGPGETQYF. The CDR3 DNA is TGCAGTGCTAGGGGGGTGGGACTAGCGGGAGGGCCTGGGGAGACCCAGTACTTC. The rearrangement joins TRBV20-1 to TRBJ2-5; TRBD2 matches at 16 bases. The CDR3 has 18 amino acids. V lost 3 bases, J lost 5 bases, and 12 bases stayed unmatched. Germline values: CDR1 DFQATT, CDR2 SNEGSKA (reference sequence).

V usage is TRBV10-3 and J usage is TRBJ2-6, with 8 bases lining up with TRBD2. There are 16 residues in the CDR3. Germline loops: CDR1 ENHRY, CDR2 SYGVKD. V dropped 8 bases and J dropped 0; count of bases not matched to a gene: 6. In DNA, the CDR3 is TGTGCCATCGGGACTAGTTACTTCTCTGGGGCCAACGTCCTGACTTTC. Translated, it gives CAIGTSYFSGANVLTF.

This clonotype was seen many times. V usage is TRBV7-2 and J usage is TRBJ1-6; TRBD1 might be the D (5 bases). This CDR3 is 15 amino acids long. Germline CDR1 SGHTA, CDR2 FQGNSA. V dropped 5 bases and J dropped 9 bases, with 17 bases sitting between them. In nucleotides, the CDR3 is TGTGCCAGCAGCCCAATTACAGGTTGGGCTTCACCCCTCCACTTT. Translating gives CASSPITGWASPLHF.

This clonotype was seen ten or more times. The chain combines TRBV10-3 with TRBJ2-7; TRBD2 might be the D (5 bases). The CDR3 sequence is 12 residues long. Trimming took off 8 bases at V and 11 bases at J, with 19 bases between the two ends. Germline lookup yields CDR1 ENHRY and CDR2 SYGVKD. The CDR3 is CAIWSTAGVKYF. CDR3 in DNA: TGTGCCATCTGGAGTACAGCCGGGGTCAAGTACTTC.

This clonotype was counted many times. The rearrangement uses TRBV29-1 and TRBJ2-5, with TRBD1 identical over 10 bases. CDR3 length: 14 amino acids. V lost 7 bases to trimming and J lost 6 bases; unmatched junction nucleotides: 11. The germline CDR1 and CDR2 sequences are SQVTM and ANQGSEA. The CDR3 here is CSATGQGSIKTQYF. The CDR3 DNA sequence: TGCAGCGCAACGGGACAGGGGTCGATAAAGACCCAGTACTTC.

This chain joins TRBV15 and TRBJ2-5; possibly TRBD1 for D (5 bases). From germline, CDR1 is LNHNV and CDR2 YYDKDF (reference sequence). The CDR3 is 12 amino acids. Trimming removed 5 bases at V and 4 bases at J, with 8 bases between. The CDR3 loop reads CATSPGPETQYF. As DNA, the CDR3 is TGTGCCACCAGCCCAGGGCCAGAGACCCAGTACTTC.

About this clonotype itself: The final CDR3 position lacks the conserved phenylalanine or tryptophan, pointing to a likely read error. The rearrangement uses TRBV9 and TRBJ2-2; 9 nucleotides line up with TRBD1. Losses at the gene ends were 4 bases for V and 4 bases for J; bases not matched to a gene: 8. Germline V CDR1 and CDR2: SGDLS, YYNGEE. The CDR3 loop spans 16 amino acids. As DNA, the CDR3 is TGTGCCAGCAGCCTATGGACAGGGGCTGGCACCGGGGAGCTGTTTTCT. Translating gives CASSLWTGAGTGELFS.

This clonotype was observed once. The V call is TRBV7-2, the J call TRBJ2-7; 7 positions match TRBD2. The DNA matches TRBJ2-5 better at its end, which makes the J call doubtful. The germline V gene has CDR1 SGHTA and CDR2 FQGNSA. This CDR3 is built from 15 residues. The CDR3 region has the DNA TGTGCCAGTAGTATTTTGGGAGGGCCGGCAGAGACCCAGTACTTC. Encoded protein: CASSILGGPAETQYF.

This clonotype was found many times. One end of the junction varies from germline; a read error may be responsible. The rearrangement uses TRBV5-1 and TRBJ1-5, with 9 bases lining up with TRBD1. The length of the CDR3 is 13 residues. CDR1 is SGHRS, CDR2 YFSETQ, per germline. In DNA form, the CDR3 reads TGTGCCAGCAGCCGACAGGGGGATCAGCCCCAGCATTTT. The encoded protein is CASSRQGDQPQHF.

The table lists this clonotype with many counts. The rearrangement uses TRBV29-1 and TRBJ2-7; no reliable D call. This CDR3 is 14 amino acids long. V lost 0 bases and J lost 2, with 11 bases in between. Germline V gene data show CDR1 as SQVTM and CDR2 as ANQGSEA. This CDR3 is CSVEDPDNTYEQYF. The DNA of the CDR3 is TGCAGCGTTGAAGATCCCGACAACACCTACGAGCAGTACTTC.

To note about this clonotype: A much bigger clone sits one base away, suggesting this may be a read error. The chain uses TRBV5-1 and TRBJ1-1; 8 positions match TRBD1. Germline values: CDR1 SGHRS, CDR2 YFSETQ. The CDR3 length is 16 residues. Germline trimming cut 2 bases from V and 3 bases from J; bases unmatched to any gene: 9. CDR3 amino acids: CASSFGQGVMDTEAFF. The CDR3 coding sequence is TGCGCCAGCAGCTTCGGACAGGGCGTGATGGACACTGAAGCTTTCTTT.